The present TCR beta chain was sequenced within a study of T-cell reconstitution after alpha-beta-depleted transplantation in children. With regard to this clonotype: Its antigen is unknown.

V was trimmed by 0 bases and J by 7 bases, leaving 15 bases between them. This CDR3 is built from 15 residues. The germline V gene encodes CDR1 MGHRA and CDR2 YSYEKL. Unique molecular identifiers featured in how the TCRbeta library was prepared. Each CDR3 protein gets one entry after TCRdb re-called the PCR reads with MiXCR. The table shows 77,000 or so distinct CDR3 sequences, with around 18% occurring only once. Whole-study findings and limits: There were some patients whose high TCRbeta diversity at day 60 came from surviving recipient T cells and thymic progenitors.

The V call is TRBV4-1, the J call TRBJ1-2; possibly TRBD1 for D (5 bases). The sequence was collected from a male patient aged 2-15 years who had a stem cell transplant for acute lymphoblastic leukemia, so the T cells may come from the graft donor. Sequenced here: PBMCs, mostly from graft donor cells, sampled 360 days after TCRalphabeta/CD19-depleted stem cell transplant. CDR3 sequence: CASSQDIKTASGYTF. DNA for the CDR3: TGCGCCAGCAGCCAAGATATCAAGACAGCCAGTGGCTACACCTTC.